This T cell receptor (beta chain) stems from a study of blood T cell repertoires in COVID-19. Study overall: Samples of COVID-19 (acute and convalescent) were obtained from the United States, Italy and Spain. T cells, B-cell-depleted T cells, or PBMCs provided the cDNA or gDNA that served as material.

This clone has only a few counts. The CDR3 extends over 15 amino acids. CDR1 is SGHKS, CDR2 YYEKEE, per germline (reference sequence). V lost 2 bases, J lost 6 bases, and 10 bases stayed unmatched. In the source study's methods: Amplified reference gene primers provided the basis for estimating nucleated cell counts. The protocol was immunoSEQ multiplex PCR, while the TCRdb copy is restricted to in-frame clones and leaves out a portion. From that table come the V and J calls and clone size; the DNA was used to work out D and trimming. The repertoire has fewer than 75,000 clones, just under 80% of them found once; the top ten carry around 5.9%.

The V call is TRBV5-5, the J call TRBJ1-1; 7 bases match TRBD1. The clonotype comes from a woman aged 60-70 years with acute or convalescent COVID-19. Sequencing input: peripheral blood. CDR3 DNA: TGTGCCAGCAGCTTCCTACAGGGGAAACTGGCTGAAGCTTTCTTT. It encodes CASSFLQGKLAEAFF.